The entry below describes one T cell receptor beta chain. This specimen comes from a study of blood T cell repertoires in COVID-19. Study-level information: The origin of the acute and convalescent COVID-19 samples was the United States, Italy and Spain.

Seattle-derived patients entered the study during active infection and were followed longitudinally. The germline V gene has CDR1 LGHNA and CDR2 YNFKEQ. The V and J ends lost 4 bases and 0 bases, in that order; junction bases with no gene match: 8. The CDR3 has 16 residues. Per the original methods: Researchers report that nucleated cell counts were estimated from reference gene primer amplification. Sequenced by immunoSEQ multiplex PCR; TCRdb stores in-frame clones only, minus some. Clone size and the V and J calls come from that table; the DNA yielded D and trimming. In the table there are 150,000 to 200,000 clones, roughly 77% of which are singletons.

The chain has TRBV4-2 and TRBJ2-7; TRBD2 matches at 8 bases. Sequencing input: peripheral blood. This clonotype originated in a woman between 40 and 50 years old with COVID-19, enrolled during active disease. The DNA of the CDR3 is TGTGCCAGCAGCCGAACTAAAGCGGGAGCCTCCTACGAGCAGTACTTC. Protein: CASSRTKAGASYEQYF.